What follows are 6 T cell receptor beta chains derived from one specimen sequenced in a study of blood T cell repertoires in COVID-19. Libraries were prepared by immunoSEQ multiplex PCR; TCRdb keeps only in-frame clonotypes and omits some of them. The sample holds around 150,000 clones; roughly 85% are singletons and the top ten take approximately 3.3%. The sample comprised peripheral blood. These receptor sequences come from a human donor with acute or convalescent COVID-19. The donor label of this sample is uncertain.

The chain recombines TRBV6-4 with TRBJ1-2; 7 positions agree with TRBD1. This CDR3 spans 14 amino acids. Germline CDR1 MRHNA, CDR2 SNTAGT. The V gene end was trimmed by 5 bases and the J gene end by 8 bases; junction bases not matched to a gene: 11. CDR3 sequence (DNA): TGTGCCAGCAGTCCAGCAGGGGGACTTCTAGGCTACACCTTC. Protein product: CASSPAGGLLGYTF.

The CDR3 protein is CAWSPQSNQPQHF. In DNA, the CDR3 is TGTGCCTGGAGTCCACAAAGCAATCAGCCCCAGCATTTT. This chain connects TRBV30 to TRBJ1-5; no clear D. The CDR3 length is 13 residues. CDR1 and CDR2 from the germline V gene are GTSNPN and SVGIG (reference sequence). V lost 2 bases and J 1 base, leaving 6 bases between the germline ends. Full variable domain (missing parts from reference TRBV30 and TRBJ1-5): SQTIHQWPATLVQPVGSPLSLECTVEGTSNPNLYWYRQAAGRGLQLLFYSVGIGQISSEVPQNLSASRPQDRQFILSSKKLLLSDSGFYLCAWSPQSNQPQHFGDGTRLSIL.

V gene TRBV9 combines with J gene TRBJ1-2; perhaps TRBD1 as D (6 bases). Trimming pared 4 bases from V and 1 base from J, leaving 17 bases between. The CDR3 has 16 residues. The germline gives CDR1 SGDLS, CDR2 YYNGEE. In DNA, the CDR3 is TGTGCCAGCAGCTCGGGGAGGGGGGAAAGTAACTATGGCTACACCTTC. It codes for CASSSGRGESNYGYTF.

The V and J genes are TRBV11-2 and TRBJ2-6; perhaps TRBD1 as D (6 bases). Germline V CDR1 and CDR2: SGHAT, FQNNGV. This CDR3 contains 18 residues. Trimming took 4 bases from V and 2 from J, leaving 18 bases between them. CDR3 amino acids: CASSSLTGSIPGANVLTF. The CDR3 DNA sequence: TGTGCCAGCAGCTCTCTTACAGGGAGCATTCCTGGGGCCAACGTCCTGACTTTC. Based on the CDR3 plus reference TRBV11-2 and TRBJ2-6, the full variable domain is EAGVAQSPRYKIIEKRQSVAFWCNPISGHATLYWYQQILGQGPKLLIQFQNNGVVDDSQLPKDRFSAERLKGVDSTLKIQPAKLEDSAVYLCASSSLTGSIPGANVLTFGAGSRLTVL.

V usage is TRBV9 and J usage is TRBJ1-1; 8 nucleotides agree with TRBD1. CDR1 SGDLS and CDR2 YYNGEE come from the germline V gene. V gave up 3 bases and J gave up 4 bases; unmatched junction bases: 2. The CDR3 is 13 residues long. The CDR3 sequence: CASSGTGGTEAFF. The CDR3 coding sequence is TGTGCCAGCAGCGGTACAGGGGGCACTGAAGCTTTCTTT.

The chain recombines TRBV7-8 with TRBJ1-1, with D possibly matching TRBD1 (5 bases). The germline gives CDR1 SGHVS, CDR2 FQNEAQ. With 4 bases removed from V and 1 base from J, the gap between germline ends came to 10 bases. The length of the CDR3 is 14 residues. The CDR3 DNA is TGTGCCAGCAGCTCTACCGGACAGAACACTGAAGCTTTCTTT. Translating it yields CASSSTGQNTEAFF.